This TCR beta chain was captured by sequencing in a study of shared clonotypes between healthy human individuals (dated by TCRdb to between 2020 and 2021). Broadly, across the study: A few men and two women, aged 18 to 49 years, made up the cohort. Per donor, leukapheresis produced somewhere between about 0.94 and 9.5 billion PBMCs. To increase sequencing depth and limit assay-specific biases, TCR repertoire library preparation and sequencing were carried out by different laboratories using diverse techniques. Blood TCR repertoires of roughly five healthy adults were deeply sequenced to estimate repertoire size and the extent of clonotype sharing between individuals. For each donor, CD4 naive and CD4 memory were each run on three plates, CD8 naive on two plates, and CD8 memory on one plate. Study-level results and caveats: Incomplete sequencing was indicated by rarefaction of sorted-subset datasets, despite the large sequencing depth. Approximately 4.8% of naive CD4, 3.5% of naive CD8, about 2.5% of memory CD4, and 0.35% to 0.5% of memory CD8 clonotypes were shared across a few donors. Naive subsets generally had larger estimated clonotype richness than memory subsets. Pairwise subsampling indicated that sequencing depth was expected to affect the degree of clonotype sharing among donors. Only blood was sampled, and tissue TCR repertoires likely differ from those in blood. Because the study included a small number of donors, the genetic and exposure-history diversity represented was limited. Compared with non-shared clonotypes, clonotypes shared by all four sorted-subset donors had higher generation probabilities.

Regarding this clone: Its antigen is not yet known. At one end the junction does not follow the germline gene, possibly because of a read error. Other DNA sequences from this sample encode an identical CDR3 as well.

The donors were healthy, HIV-negative adults with no recently reported acute infections or vaccinations. Every donor was a Caucasian adult residing in Nashville, Tennessee, USA. CD4+ T cells were enriched by magnetic negative selection; naive cells were then positively selected on CD45RA, and the negative fraction formed the memory subset. Blood was collected by leukapheresis, and PBMCs were isolated by Ficoll-Histopaque density gradient centrifugation and then cryopreserved in liquid nitrogen vapor phase. Analytical flow cytometry was used to check the purity and quantity of each magnetically sorted T cell population. Each sorted fraction had its genomic DNA isolated and then quantified by UV absorbance on a Nanodrop 2000c. TCR CDR3 regions were amplified from genomic DNA by multiplex PCR using the deep immunoSEQ assay. Genomic DNA extracted from each cell subset was distributed evenly over all wells of several immunoSEQ 96-well plates, and each plate served as one replicate. For sorted subsets, 150 to 250 ng of genomic DNA, equivalent to tens of thousands of T cell genomes, went into each replicate PCR. The purified libraries were quantified using a Qubit 3.0 fluorometer, sized with a Bioanalyzer 2100, and then quantified again using the KAPA Library Quantification kit. Every immunoSEQ 96-well plate was sequenced on a separate single-read 150-cycle Illumina NextSeq 550 flow cell. The paper's processing steps were these. Because the immunoSEQ output included only junctional sequences and no quality scores, the filtering could not be the same as the filtering used for full-length reads. Sequences were annotated with PyIR, a Python wrapper for IgBLAST v1.9, using IMGT germline references to assign V/J genes and CDR3. Reads with weak V/J assignments (E-value above 1e-6), missing CDR3, stop codons, out-of-frame junctions, or ambiguous translated residues were removed. V3J clonotypes were defined by identical inferred V gene, J gene, and CDR3 amino acid sequence. The percentage overlap between two repertoires was calculated by dividing the number of shared unique clonotypes by the size of the smaller repertoire. RTK rarefaction, the Chao1 estimator, and Recon v2.1 estimates of unobserved clonotypes were used to assess repertoire richness. OLGA was used to compute generation probabilities for all TCRbeta clonotypes that the gDNA method yielded from a few donors. TCRdb obtained this table from immuneACCESS and retained in-frame rearrangements with V and J assigned. These tables miss some clones; where compared with another copy, unresolved V genes account for less than half of the shortfall, and the remainder is unexplained. That table is the source of V, J and clone size, and D and trimming were worked out from the DNA. The sample records about 1 million clones, around 74% of which are singletons. The ten largest clonotypes hold about 1.5% of the sample.

Sequenced material: memory CD4+ T cells sorted from blood. The sample's cell subset or site label, in plain terms: CD45RA-negative fraction. This receptor was obtained from a man aged 18 to 30 in good health.

The base sequence is TGTGCCAGCGGGGGCTGGACCCCTAGCTTC. The translation is CASGGWTPSF. The V and J genes are TRBV25-1 and TRBJ1-2; perhaps TRBD1 is the D gene, with 6 bases matching. The germline V gene encodes CDR1 MGHDK and CDR2 SYGVNS. Inclusive of the bounding cysteine and phenylalanine, the CDR3 is 10 residues long. The entry retains the CDR3 DNA only, 30 bases that are in frame from base 1.